This paragraph covers one TCR beta chain sequence. TCRdb re-called the multiplex PCR reads through MiXCR, storing one row per CDR3 protein. The sample has over 150,000 distinct CDR3 sequences; around 29% are singletons. The entry originates in a study of breast tumors, draining lymph nodes, adjacent tissues. Samples came from axillary lymph nodes draining the breast cancer. The CDR3 is made up of 15 amino acids. V lost 5 bases and J 3 bases, leaving 17 bases between the germline ends. Per the germline V gene, CDR1 is SGHVS and CDR2 is FQNEAQ. J is TRBJ2-7 and V is TRBV7-8; D is perhaps TRBD1 or TRBD2 (5 bases each). The source material was axillary lymph node tissue. The clonotype was recovered from a female donor with breast cancer. Some clones in this sample may be carry-over from other donors' samples. CDR3 nucleotides: TGTGCCAGCAGCGCCCTCCAGGGAGCGAACTACGAGCAGTACTTC. This encodes CASSALQGANYEQYF.